A single sample is the source of the 11 T cell receptor beta chains below, sequenced in a study of T cells in Graves' hyperthyroidism and ophthalmopathy. The CDR3 regions of TCR beta were amplified from RNA transcripts. The HTBI primer set served for first-round RT-PCR of the TCR CDR3. From the multiplex PCR reads, TCRdb called clonotypes with MiXCR, one entry per CDR3 protein. The table records under 600,000 distinct CDR3 sequences, 16% of them present only once. Sequencing was done on a sample of blood. Receptors were obtained from a woman aged 40 to 50 with Graves' ophthalmopathy.

This clonotype appeared a single time. The rearrangement links TRBV20-1 to TRBJ2-1; 10 bases fit TRBD2. CDR1 DFQATT and CDR2 SNEGSKA come from the germline V gene (reference sequence). J was trimmed by 7 bases and V by 5 bases; bases with no gene match: 11. CDR3 size: 15 residues. CDR3 amino acids: CSALPTAGGPNEQFF. The CDR3 bases are TGCAGTGCTTTACCCACAGCGGGAGGGCCAAATGAGCAGTTCTTC.

The chain combines TRBV6-1 with TRBJ1-2; unclear D gene. Trimming took 2 bases from V and 8 from J, leaving 6 bases between them. CDR1 and CDR2 (germline): MNHNS, SASEGT. This CDR3 has 11 residues. CDR3 sequence reads: CASSETRGYTF. CDR3 bases: TGTGCCAGCAGTGAAACTAGGGGCTACACCTTC.

This clonotype came up a few times. The chain has TRBV12-3 or TRBV12-4 and TRBJ2-7; TRBD2 might be the D (5 bases). CDR3 length: 14 amino acids. Trimming removed 1 base at V and 3 bases at J, with 10 bases between. The CDR3 spells CASSLGRRHYEQYF. CDR3 in DNA: TGTGCCAGCAGTTTAGGCCGGAGGCACTACGAGCAGTACTTC.

In this sample, this clonotype turned up a few times. The chain employs TRBV12-3 or TRBV12-4 and TRBJ1-2; D may be TRBD1 (5 bases). Trimming shortened V by 6 bases and J by 2 bases, and 19 bases separated the two germline ends. The CDR3 extends over 16 amino acids. The CDR3: CASRGTWTPANYGYTF. In DNA form, the CDR3 reads TGTGCCAGCAGGGGGACGTGGACACCCGCGAACTATGGCTACACCTTC.

This clonotype appeared many times. The rearrangement joins TRBV29-1 to TRBJ2-3, with D possibly being TRBD2 (6 bases). The V gene lost 6 bases and the J gene lost 2 bases, with 12 bases spanning the gap. The CDR3 covers 13 residues. Germline V lookup: CDR1 SQVTM, CDR2 ANQGSEA. In nucleotides, the CDR3 is TGCAGCGTGCTCCCGGGAGCCACAGATACGCAGTATTTT. As protein: CSVLPGATDTQYF.

This clonotype has at least ten counts. The gene calls are TRBV20-1 and TRBJ2-5, with 10 bases aligning to TRBD2. This CDR3 spans 15 amino acids. Germline V CDR1 and CDR2: DFQATT, SNEGSKA (reference sequence). J was trimmed by 5 bases and V by 0 bases; bases with no gene match: 6. In DNA, the CDR3 is TGCAGTGCTAGAGACCGACTAGCGGGTGGTGAGACCCAGTACTTC. Residues: CSARDRLAGGETQYF.

In its sample, this clonotype was seen many times. The genes are TRBV20-1 and TRBJ2-3; D tentatively reads TRBD1 or TRBD2 (5 bases each). CDR1 is DFQATT and CDR2 is SNEGSKA in the germline V gene (reference sequence). Trimming removed 3 bases from V and 3 bases from J, with 7 bases in between. This CDR3 has 12 residues. CDR3 coding DNA: TGCAGTGCTAGTTGGGGGACAGATACGCAGTATTTT. Amino acids: CSASWGTDTQYF.

This clonotype occurred many times. The V and J genes are TRBV19 and TRBJ1-1; a weak D match, TRBD1 (5 bases). V lost 6 bases and J 1 base, leaving 15 bases between the germline ends. This CDR3 has 15 amino acids. Looked up from germline, CDR1 is LNHDA and CDR2 is SQIVND (reference sequence). The CDR3 DNA reads TGTGCCAGTAGCGACCGAAGTGGGGGGAACACTGAAGCTTTCTTT. This encodes CASSDRSGGNTEAFF.

Many counts were recorded for this clonotype. The chain uses TRBV7-8 and TRBJ2-1, with 10 bases lining up with TRBD1. V lost 4 bases, J lost 6 bases, and 6 bases stayed unmatched. Germline CDR1 is SGHVS and CDR2 is FQNEAQ. The CDR3 length is 15 residues. CDR3 DNA sequence: TGTGCCAGCAGCTCGCGCCGGGACAGGGGCAATGAGCAGTTCTTC. It encodes CASSSRRDRGNEQFF.

Ten or more counts support this clonotype. V and J are TRBV9 and TRBJ2-1; 7 bases line up with TRBD2. Unmatched junction bases numbered 9, after V lost 2 bases and J lost 4 bases. Germline V gene sequence: CDR1 SGDLS, CDR2 YYNGEE. The CDR3 spans 16 residues. As DNA, the CDR3 is TGTGCCAGCAGCGTGGCCCCGGGTAGCGGGTACAATGAGCAGTTCTTC. Its translation: CASSVAPGSGYNEQFF. The whole variable domain, filled in from reference TRBV9 and TRBJ2-1, reads DSGVTQTPKHLITATGQRVTLRCSPRSGDLSVYWYQQSLDQGLQFLIQYYNGEERAKGNILERFSAQQFPDLHSELNLSSLELGDSALYFCASSVAPGSGYNEQFFGPGTRLTVL.

This clonotype showed up many times. CDR3 in DNA: TGTGCCAGCAGAGACCACCTGGGGACTAGCGGTAACAGGGCCTACGAGCAGTACTTC. Residues: CASRDHLGTSGNRAYEQYF. This chain uses TRBV28 with TRBJ2-7; 11 bases are shared with TRBD2. This CDR3 comprises 19 residues. Per the germline V gene, CDR1 is MDHEN and CDR2 is SYDVKM. V trimming: 6 bases; J trimming: 2 bases; junction bases outside the gene matches: 18.